The 13 T cell receptor beta chains below all came from one sample that was sequenced in a study of T-cell reconstitution after alpha-beta-depleted transplantation in children. Unique molecular identifiers were used to barcode this TCRbeta library. TCRdb used MiXCR to reprocess the PCR reads, holding one entry per CDR3 protein. Of about 100,000 distinct CDR3 sequences detected, under 9% appear once; the ten largest clones hold about a sixth. Sample: PBMCs, taken before TCRalphabeta/CD19-depleted stem cell transplant. The receptors were sampled from a boy aged 2 to 9 with acute lymphoblastic leukemia, due to receive a stem cell transplant.

This clonotype was counted only a few times. The chain joins TRBV5-1 to TRBJ1-6; TRBD1 matches 8 bases. Trimming cost V 1 base and J 9 bases; bases outside gene matches: 6. CDR1 is SGHRS and CDR2 is YFSETQ in the germline V gene. This CDR3 comprises 15 residues. The CDR3 loop reads CASSLKDQGASPLHF. The CDR3 nucleotides read TGCGCCAGCAGCTTGAAGGATCAGGGGGCTTCACCCCTCCACTTT.

This clonotype was observed many times. This CDR3 reads CASSIHSAEQYF. For the CDR3, the DNA is TGTGCCAGCAGTATCCACTCCGCTGAGCAGTACTTC. The chain carries TRBV12-3 or TRBV12-4 and TRBJ2-7; no firm D call. The ends were cut back, 5 bases at V and 7 bases at J, with 12 bases in the middle. The CDR3 has 12 amino acids.

This clonotype has a count of ten or more. The gene calls are TRBV5-1 and TRBJ1-1; possible D gene TRBD1, 6 bases. The CDR3 consists of 15 residues. Trimming cost V 0 bases and J 1 base, with 10 bases left between them. CDR1 is SGHRS, CDR2 YFSETQ, per germline. CDR3 amino acids: CASSLVGHPNTEAFF. The DNA of the CDR3 is TGCGCCAGCAGCTTGGTGGGACACCCGAACACTGAAGCTTTCTTT.

This clonotype was seen many times. The CDR3 loop reads CASSSGYYEQYF. The CDR3 nucleotides are TGTGCCAGCAGCTCAGGTTACTACGAGCAGTACTTC. The chain joins TRBV6-6 to TRBJ2-7; D is unclear. Trimming left V 6 bases short and J 3 bases short, with 9 bases between. CDR1 and CDR2 from the germline V gene are MNHNY and SVGAGI (reference sequence). CDR3 length: 12 amino acids.

The chain is built from TRBV7-9 and TRBJ2-3, with 8 nucleotides matching TRBD1. The germline V gene has CDR1 SEHNR and CDR2 FQNEAQ (reference sequence). The CDR3 contains 16 residues. Trimming at V came to 1 base and at J to 3 bases, leaving 6 bases not matched to a gene. This chain's CDR3 is CASSLGPDRGTDTQYF. The CDR3 DNA sequence: TGTGCCAGCAGCTTAGGGCCCGACAGGGGTACAGATACGCAGTATTTT.

This clonotype was counted a few times. The V call is TRBV28, the J call TRBJ1-2, with no clear D. The CDR3 contains 15 residues. From germline, CDR1 is MDHEN and CDR2 SYDVKM. V gave up 5 bases and J gave up 1 base, with 14 bases separating them. CDR3 residues: CASSTPDGLNYGYTF. The CDR3 region has the DNA TGTGCCAGCAGTACACCCGACGGTCTTAACTATGGCTACACCTTC.

V is TRBV10-3 and J is TRBJ1-3; TRBD1 agrees at 7 bases. With V trimmed by 2 bases and J by 0 bases, 4 bases remained unmatched. This CDR3 comprises 16 residues. In germline, CDR1 is ENHRY, CDR2 SYGVKD. DNA of the CDR3: TGTGCCATCAGTGAGGGAAGACAGGGCTCTGGAAACACCATATATTTT. Residues: CAISEGRQGSGNTIYF.

In its sample, this clonotype was seen many times. The J gene is TRBJ1-6, the V gene TRBV20-1; D may be TRBD1 (6 bases). CDR1 and CDR2 from the germline V gene are DFQATT and SNEGSKA (reference sequence). This CDR3 is 15 amino acids long. V lost 0 bases and J 10 bases, leaving 16 bases between the germline ends. CDR3 loop: CSARDYNRVGSPLHF. The CDR3, as DNA: TGCAGTGCTAGAGATTATAACAGGGTAGGATCACCCCTCCACTTT.

This clonotype was seen ten or more times. In nucleotides, the CDR3 is TGCAGTGCTAGAGAGTACGCTAGCGGGGGGTGGAATGAGCAGTTCTTC. Translating gives CSAREYASGGWNEQFF. The chain joins TRBV20-1 to TRBJ2-1; 11 bases match TRBD2. The ends lost 0 bases at V and 7 bases at J; junction bases unmatched: 8. Germline values: CDR1 DFQATT, CDR2 SNEGSKA (reference sequence). This CDR3 is 16 amino acids long.

This chain uses TRBV6-5 with TRBJ1-1; D perhaps matches TRBD1 (5 bases). There are 13 residues in the CDR3. The V gene's germline CDR1 is MNHEY and CDR2 SVGAGI. The ends were cut back, 4 bases at V and 2 bases at J, with 8 bases in the middle. CDR3: CASSSGANTEAFF. CDR3 sequence (DNA): TGTGCCAGCAGTTCCGGGGCCAACACTGAAGCTTTCTTT.

The sample holds a few counts of this clonotype. Germline is not matched at one junction end, which may reflect a read error. V is TRBV5-1 and J is TRBJ1-1; D uncertain. The germline V gene encodes CDR1 SGHRS and CDR2 YFSETQ. The CDR3 consists of 13 residues. CDR3 sequence: CASRLGSSTEAFF. The CDR3 DNA reads as TGCGCCAGCAGATTGGGCAGCTCCACTGAAGCTTTCTTT. The variable domain in full, with the rest retrieved from reference TRBV5-1 and TRBJ1-1, is KAGVTQTPRYLIKTRGQQVTLSCSPISGHRSVSWYQQTPGQGLQFLFEYFSETQRNKGNFPGRFSGRQFSNSRSEMNVSTLELGDSALYLCASRLGSSTEAFFGQGTRLTVV.

This clonotype was seen only a few times. The rearrangement joins TRBV7-2 to TRBJ1-2; no clear D gene. Germline loops: CDR1 SGHTA, CDR2 FQGNSA. V lost 1 base and J lost 8, with 14 bases in between. This CDR3 has 14 amino acids. The CDR3 protein is CASSLEPDPGGYTF. The CDR3 DNA reads as TGTGCCAGCAGCTTAGAACCGGACCCGGGGGGCTACACCTTC.

This clonotype was seen only a few times. The rearrangement joins TRBV13 to TRBJ2-1, with D tentatively TRBD1 or TRBD2 (6 bases each). Germline V gene sequence: CDR1 PRHDT, CDR2 FYEKMQ (reference sequence). With 5 bases removed from V and 6 bases from J, the gap between germline ends came to 14 bases. This CDR3 is 14 amino acids long. This CDR3 reads CASSPGAPGNEQFF. The CDR3 nucleotides are TGTGCCAGCAGCCCGGGGGCCCCTGGCAATGAGCAGTTCTTC.